This TCR beta chain was recovered during a study of blood T cells in healthy people across ages (dated by TCRdb to 2015 to 2017). Study-level background: In model experiments, roughly one uniquely barcoded TCR beta cDNA molecule per two T cells was captured by template switching. The study measured age-related changes in TCR beta repertoire diversity using deep sequencing normalized with unique cDNA molecular identifiers. Donors were grouped into four age groups: young (average 16 years), middle-aged (under 40), aged (about 60) and long-lived (approximately 81). The study analyzed two additional independent replicas of 1 million unique cDNA reads from the same blood draw for two donors, one aged 18 to 29 and one aged 80 or older.

Note on this clonotype: This receptor's antigen is unknown. Qualities for individual bases were not recorded, and no much larger clone is one base off.

The paper as a whole reports these results and caveats: The percentage of naive T cells measured by flow cytometry correlated strongly with observed TCR beta diversity. Because the CMV infection status of the donors was unknown, age-related changes in expanded clonotypes may potentially have been confounded. Observed TCR beta diversity per million T cells fell roughly linearly with age, and a significant reduction was already apparent by age about 36. Estimates of total diversity based on one million sequenced T cells were considered lower bounds and underestimates. Compared with the aged group, the long-lived group had more naive CD4+ T cells, fewer expanded clones and increased TCR diversity, a pattern suggesting age selection. Bulk unsorted PBMC profiling prevented conclusive comparison of naive and antigen-experienced compartments.

Receptor amplification or capture employed 5' RACE. Instrument on record: Illumina HiSeq 2500. A second PCR of about 6 to 11 cycles was performed with a sample-barcoded 5' primer and a J-beta primer mix. A template-switch 5' adaptor carrying 12 random nucleotides introduced a unique molecular identifier onto each TCR beta cDNA molecule. At least 2.5 million CDR3-containing paired-end reads were obtained from each sample. First-strand cDNA was synthesized from all RNA with the Mint cDNA synthesis kit, primed by a TRBC-specific oligonucleotide. After uracil-DNA glycosylase treatment, a first 18-cycle PCR used universal primers M1SS and BC2_uni_R on all cDNA. Regarding the original processing steps: Normalization of each sample was performed by random selection of 1 million high-quality reads, each carrying a distinct molecular identifier. Instead of being binned into consensus sequences, reads with shared molecular identifiers were discarded. MiTCR, run with a Q25 quality threshold and the strictest error-elimination algorithm, handled CDR3 identification, clonotype clustering and error correction. A nonparametric unseen species model with Euler transformation was used to estimate lower-bound total TCR beta diversity. TCRdb reprocessing: public reads trimmed at Q25 with fastp, clones called with MiXCR, in-frame beta chains kept. Duplicate CDR3 protein sequences are folded into a single record with the most common DNA and genes. These V and J calls derive from TCRdb rather than the authors' analysis. In this sample the table shows over 500,000 distinct CDR3 sequences, about 26% of which occur a single time. The ten largest account for 3% to 4% of the sample.

The donors were roughly 40 Caucasian individuals from Russia, aged about 6 to 95 years, who were systemically healthy. Each donor gave approximately 10 milliliters of peripheral blood, collected into EDTA-treated Vacutainer tubes. Ficoll-Paque density-gradient centrifugation was used to isolate PBMCs, with at least 7 million per sample. Trizol reagent was used to extract total RNA from PBMCs, with at least 6 micrograms per sample. For every donor, an aliquot of PBMCs went through flow cytometry to measure the percentages of naive CD45RAhigh/CD27high T cells. This sample also belongs to another study, concerning T cells of mothers and their children. As that second paper reports: Donors were nine systemically healthy Caucasian individuals: three mothers and their six children. cDNA synthesis consumed the entire amount of extracted RNA, loaded at about 1.5 ug RNA in each 15 ul reaction. In the second PCR, the M1S primer introduced both the sample barcodes and 2-4 random nucleotides. More than 8 million TCR beta CDR3 reads were obtained from each mother, and roughly 3.1 million reads were obtained from each child. Thymic selection shapes the output of TCR recombination in a similar way in related and unrelated pairs, and inherited differences have a minor effect. Normalized repertoire overlap in related mother-child pairs was always slightly higher than in unrelated mother-child pairs, but the difference was never significant. Persistent microchimeric T cell clones were not detected, at a sensitivity of roughly 100 clones per million clonotypes. The study used deep NGS to compare TCR beta repertoires of mothers and children, seeking features distinguishing related mother-child pairs from unrelated individuals. Mothers averaged roughly 40 +/- 4 years of age and children averaged around 10 +/- 4 years. After adapter ligation with NEBNext reagents, the libraries were sequenced on Illumina HiSeq 2000 with 100+100 nt paired-end reads. Mother and child libraries were prepared a month apart and sequenced in separate runs to prevent cross-contamination. Each donor had between 500,000 and 2,000,000 distinct TCR beta clonotypes identified. Naive TCR beta clonotypes were estimated from low-frequency clonotypes matched to each donor's FACS-determined naive share, without sorting.

The sequence came from a boy aged 2 to 10 in good health. Sequencing was carried out using blood.

In nucleotide form, the sequence is TGTGCCAGCAGCTTAGTTGGGGGTATGGTCGGAGGAAACACCATATATTTT. It specifies CASSLVGGMVGGNTIYF. The rearranged chain carries TRBV11-2 and TRBJ1-3, and TRBD1 may be the D gene, going by 5 matching bases. Reading the germline V gene gives CDR1 SGHAT and CDR2 FQNNGV. The CDR3 covers 17 residues, taking in both the cysteine and the phenylalanine. Here the CDR3 DNA is all that survives: 51 bases in frame from base 1. V and J are truncated by 1 base and 4 bases respectively, leaving an intervening sequence of 17 bases. This CDR3, with the reference TRBV11-2 and TRBJ1-3 proteins standing in past its ends, gives the full variable domain EAGVAQSPRYKIIEKRQSVAFWCNPISGHATLYWYQQILGQGPKLLIQFQNNGVVDDSQLPKDRFSAERLKGVDSTLKIQPAKLEDSAVYLCASSLVGGMVGGNTIYFGEGSWLTVV.